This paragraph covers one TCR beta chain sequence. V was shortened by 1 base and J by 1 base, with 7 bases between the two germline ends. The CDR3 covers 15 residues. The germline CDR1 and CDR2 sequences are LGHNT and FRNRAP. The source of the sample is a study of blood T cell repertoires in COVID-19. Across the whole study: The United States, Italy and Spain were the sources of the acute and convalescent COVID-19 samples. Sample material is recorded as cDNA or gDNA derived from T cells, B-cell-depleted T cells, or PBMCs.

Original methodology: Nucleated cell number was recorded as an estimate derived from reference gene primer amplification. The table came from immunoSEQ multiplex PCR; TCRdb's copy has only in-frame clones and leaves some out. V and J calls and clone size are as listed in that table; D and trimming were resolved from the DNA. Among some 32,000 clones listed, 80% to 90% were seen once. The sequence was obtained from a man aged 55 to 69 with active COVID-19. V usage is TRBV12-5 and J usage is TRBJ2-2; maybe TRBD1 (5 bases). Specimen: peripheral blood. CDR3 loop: CASGLGGWNTGELFF. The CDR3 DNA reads TGTGCTAGTGGTTTGGGGGGCTGGAACACCGGGGAGCTGTTTTTT.